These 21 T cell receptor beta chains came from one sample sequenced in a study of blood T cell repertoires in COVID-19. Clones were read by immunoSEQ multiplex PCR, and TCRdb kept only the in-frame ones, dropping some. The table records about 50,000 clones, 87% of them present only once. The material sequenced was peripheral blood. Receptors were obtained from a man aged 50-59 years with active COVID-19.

CDR3 protein: CASSLPAGLSYEQYF. In DNA, the CDR3 is TGTGCCAGCAGCTTACCAGCGGGCCTGTCCTACGAGCAGTACTTC. The chain joins TRBV7-8 to TRBJ2-7; D possibly corresponds to TRBD2 (6 bases). The CDR3 has 15 amino acids. Per the germline V gene, CDR1 is SGHVS and CDR2 is FQNEAQ. The V end was cut by 2 bases, the J end by 1 base, with 12 bases between.

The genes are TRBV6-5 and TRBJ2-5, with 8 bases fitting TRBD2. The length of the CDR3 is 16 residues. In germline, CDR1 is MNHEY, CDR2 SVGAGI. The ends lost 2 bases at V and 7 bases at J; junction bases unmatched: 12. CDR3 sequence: CASSYGRGAALGTQYF. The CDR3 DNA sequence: TGTGCCAGCAGTTACGGGCGGGGGGCCGCCCTGGGGACCCAGTACTTC.

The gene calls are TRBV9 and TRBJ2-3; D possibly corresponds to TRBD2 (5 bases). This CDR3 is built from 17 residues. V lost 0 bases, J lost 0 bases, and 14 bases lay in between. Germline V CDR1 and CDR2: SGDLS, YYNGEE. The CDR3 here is CASSVESHLASTDTQYF. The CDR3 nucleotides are TGTGCCAGCAGCGTAGAATCCCACTTAGCGAGCACAGATACGCAGTATTTT.

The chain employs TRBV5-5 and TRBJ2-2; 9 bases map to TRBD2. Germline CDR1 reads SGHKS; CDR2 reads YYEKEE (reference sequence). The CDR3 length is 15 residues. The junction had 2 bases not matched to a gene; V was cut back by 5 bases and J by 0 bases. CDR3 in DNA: TGTGCCAGCAGGCGGGGGGGCGCGAACACCGGGGAGCTGTTTTTT. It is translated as CASRRGGANTGELFF.

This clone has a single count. The CDR3 sequence is CASSESLRLAGAGGTDTQYF. The CDR3 nucleotides read TGTGCCAGCAGTGAATCCTTGCGACTAGCGGGAGCAGGGGGCACAGATACGCAGTATTTT. The rearrangement links TRBV2 to TRBJ2-3; 12 nucleotides agree with TRBD2. The CDR3 loop spans 20 amino acids. Germline V gene data show CDR1 as SNHLY and CDR2 as FYNNEI. The V gene end was trimmed by 2 bases and the J gene end by 1 base; junction bases not matched to a gene: 13.

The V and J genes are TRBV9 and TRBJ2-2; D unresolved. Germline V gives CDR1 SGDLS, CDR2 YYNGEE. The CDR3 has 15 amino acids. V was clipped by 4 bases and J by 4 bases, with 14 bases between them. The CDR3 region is CASSRLPPTTGELFF. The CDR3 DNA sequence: TGTGCCAGCAGCCGACTTCCACCAACCACCGGGGAGCTGTTTTTT.

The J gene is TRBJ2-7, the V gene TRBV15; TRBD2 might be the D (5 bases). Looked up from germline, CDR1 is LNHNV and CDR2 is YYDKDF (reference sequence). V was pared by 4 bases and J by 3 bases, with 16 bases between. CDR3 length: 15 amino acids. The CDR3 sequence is CATSTARGRSYEQYF. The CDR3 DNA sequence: TGTGCCACCAGCACCGCCCGGGGAAGGAGCTACGAGCAGTACTTC.

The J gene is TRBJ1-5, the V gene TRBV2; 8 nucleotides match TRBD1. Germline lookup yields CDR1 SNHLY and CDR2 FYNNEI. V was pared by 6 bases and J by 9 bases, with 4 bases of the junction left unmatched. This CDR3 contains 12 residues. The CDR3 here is CASRSTGGPQHF. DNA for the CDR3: TGTGCCAGCAGGTCTACAGGGGGGCCCCAGCATTTT.

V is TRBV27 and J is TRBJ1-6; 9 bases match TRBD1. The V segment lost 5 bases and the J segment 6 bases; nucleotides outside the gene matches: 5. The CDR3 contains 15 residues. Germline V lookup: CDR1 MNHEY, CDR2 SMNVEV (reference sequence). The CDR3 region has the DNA TGTGCCAGCAGTCCCCTGGACAGGGGTAATTCACCCCTCCACTTT. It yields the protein CASSPLDRGNSPLHF.

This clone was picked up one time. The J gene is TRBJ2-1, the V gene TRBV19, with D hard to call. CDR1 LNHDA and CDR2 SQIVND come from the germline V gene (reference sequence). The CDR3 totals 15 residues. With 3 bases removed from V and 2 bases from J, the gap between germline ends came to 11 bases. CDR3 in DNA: TGTGCCAGTAGTATTAACCATAACACCTACAATGAGCAGTTCTTC. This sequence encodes CASSINHNTYNEQFF.

CDR3 residues: CASSSSSYEQYF. The CDR3 DNA follows: TGTGCCAGCAGCTCGAGCTCCTACGAGCAGTACTTC. The gene calls are TRBV5-4 and TRBJ2-7; D call uncertain. The CDR3 contains 12 residues. Germline V CDR1 and CDR2: SGHNT, YYREEE (reference sequence). With 3 bases removed from V and 0 bases from J, the gap between germline ends came to 4 bases.

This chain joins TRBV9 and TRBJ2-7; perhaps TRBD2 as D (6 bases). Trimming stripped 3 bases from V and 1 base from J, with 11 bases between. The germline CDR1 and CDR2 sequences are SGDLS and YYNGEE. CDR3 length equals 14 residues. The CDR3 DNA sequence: TGTGCCAGCAGCGGTTCCGGGAGTTCCTACGAGCAGTACTTC. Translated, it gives CASSGSGSSYEQYF. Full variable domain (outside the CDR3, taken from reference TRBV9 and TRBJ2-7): DSGVTQTPKHLITATGQRVTLRCSPRSGDLSVYWYQQSLDQGLQFLIQYYNGEERAKGNILERFSAQQFPDLHSELNLSSLELGDSALYFCASSGSGSSYEQYFGPGTRLTVT.

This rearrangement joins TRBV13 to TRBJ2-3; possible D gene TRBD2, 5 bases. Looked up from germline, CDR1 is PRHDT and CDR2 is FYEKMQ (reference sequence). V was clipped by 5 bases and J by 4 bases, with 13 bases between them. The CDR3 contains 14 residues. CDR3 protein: CASSPRAAADTQYF. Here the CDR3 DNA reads TGTGCCAGCAGCCCGCGGGCCGCGGCAGATACGCAGTATTTT.

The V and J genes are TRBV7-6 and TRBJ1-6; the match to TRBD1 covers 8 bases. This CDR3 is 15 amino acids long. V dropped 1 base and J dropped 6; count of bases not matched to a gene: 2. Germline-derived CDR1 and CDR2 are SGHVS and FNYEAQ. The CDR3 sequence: CASSLGTGINSPLHF. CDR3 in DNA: TGTGCCAGCAGCTTAGGGACAGGGATTAATTCACCCCTCCACTTT.

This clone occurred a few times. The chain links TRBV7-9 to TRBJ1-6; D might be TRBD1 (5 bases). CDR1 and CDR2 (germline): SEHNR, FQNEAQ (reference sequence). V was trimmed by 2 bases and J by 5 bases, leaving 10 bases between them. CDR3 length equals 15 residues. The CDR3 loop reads CASSLRTGDNSPLHF. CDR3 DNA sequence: TGTGCCAGCAGCTTACGAACAGGAGATAATTCACCCCTCCACTTT.

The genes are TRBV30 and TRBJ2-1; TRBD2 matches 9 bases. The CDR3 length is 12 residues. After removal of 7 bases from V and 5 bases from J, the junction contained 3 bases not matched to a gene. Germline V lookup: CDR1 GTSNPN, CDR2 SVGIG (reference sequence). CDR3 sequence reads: CASTSGHNEQFF. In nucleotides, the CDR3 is TGTGCCTCGACTAGCGGCCACAATGAGCAGTTCTTC. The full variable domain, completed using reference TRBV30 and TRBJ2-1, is SQTIHQWPATLVQPVGSPLSLECTVEGTSNPNLYWYRQAAGRGLQLLFYSVGIGQISSEVPQNLSASRPQDRQFILSSKKLLLSDSGFYLCASTSGHNEQFFGPGTRLTVL.

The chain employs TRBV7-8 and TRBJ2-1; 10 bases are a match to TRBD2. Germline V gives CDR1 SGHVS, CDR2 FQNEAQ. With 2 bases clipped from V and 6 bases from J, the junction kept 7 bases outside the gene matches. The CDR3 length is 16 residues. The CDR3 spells CASSLKTGLASNEQFF. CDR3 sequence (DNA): TGTGCCAGCAGCTTAAAGACGGGACTAGCGAGCAATGAGCAGTTCTTC. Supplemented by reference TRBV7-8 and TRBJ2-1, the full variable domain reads GAGVSQSPRYKVAKRGQDVALRCDPISGHVSLFWYQQALGQGPEFLTYFQNEAQLDKSGLPSDRFFAERPEGSVSTLKIQRTQQEDSAVYLCASSLKTGLASNEQFFGPGTRLTVL.

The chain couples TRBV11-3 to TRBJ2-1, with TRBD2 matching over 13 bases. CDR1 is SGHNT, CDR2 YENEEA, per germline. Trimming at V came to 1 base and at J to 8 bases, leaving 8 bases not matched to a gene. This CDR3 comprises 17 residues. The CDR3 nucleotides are TGTGCCAGCAGCTTAGGGACTAGCGGGAGTATTTGGGATGAGCAGTTCTTC. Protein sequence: CASSLGTSGSIWDEQFF.

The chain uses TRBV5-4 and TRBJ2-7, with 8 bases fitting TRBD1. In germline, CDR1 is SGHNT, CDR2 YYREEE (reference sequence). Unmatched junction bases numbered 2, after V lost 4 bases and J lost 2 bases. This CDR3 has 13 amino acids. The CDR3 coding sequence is TGTGCCAGCAGCAGGACAGGGACCTACGAGCAGTACTTC. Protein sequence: CASSRTGTYEQYF.

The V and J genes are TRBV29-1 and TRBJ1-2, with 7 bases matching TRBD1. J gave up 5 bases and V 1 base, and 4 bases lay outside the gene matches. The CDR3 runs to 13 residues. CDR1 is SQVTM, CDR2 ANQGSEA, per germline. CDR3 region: CSVEGGQIYGYTF. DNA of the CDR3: TGCAGCGTTGAAGGGGGACAGATTTATGGCTACACCTTC.

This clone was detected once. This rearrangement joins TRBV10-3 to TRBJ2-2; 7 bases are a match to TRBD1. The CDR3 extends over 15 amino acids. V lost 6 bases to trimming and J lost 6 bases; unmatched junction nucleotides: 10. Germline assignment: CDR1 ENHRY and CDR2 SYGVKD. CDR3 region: CAISATGPTAGELFF. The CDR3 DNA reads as TGTGCCATCAGCGCGACAGGGCCTACGGCCGGGGAGCTGTTTTTT.